A single sample is the source of the 31 T cell receptor beta chains below, sequenced in a study of T cell responses to AZD1222 COVID-19 vaccine. TCRdb's copy holds only in-frame clones and misses some; the assay was immunoSEQ multiplex PCR. The sample has approximately 170,000 clones, roughly nine tenths seen once. The sample was peripheral blood, taken on day 0 of AZD1222 vaccination. Receptor source: an adult in good health.

The chain uses TRBV7-2 and TRBJ1-5, with D hard to call. V was trimmed by 2 bases and J by 4 bases, leaving 9 bases between them. Germline V gene data show CDR1 as SGHTA and CDR2 as FQGNSA. This CDR3 spans 14 amino acids. This chain's CDR3 is CASSLQRGNQPQHF. The CDR3 DNA follows: TGTGCCAGCAGCTTACAGAGAGGAAATCAGCCCCAGCATTTT.

This clone was observed a handful of times. The V gene is TRBV2, the J gene TRBJ1-4; unclear D gene. The V and J ends lost 2 bases and 7 bases respectively, with 17 bases between them. The CDR3 loop spans 16 amino acids. Germline V gene sequence: CDR1 SNHLY, CDR2 FYNNEI. The DNA of the CDR3 is TGTGCCAGCAGTGAATCACTGGGGAGGGTTAGTGAAAAACTGTTTTTT. This sequence encodes CASSESLGRVSEKLFF.

V gene TRBV9 combines with J gene TRBJ2-3; no clear D. CDR3 size: 12 residues. Germline V gene lookup returns CDR1 SGDLS and CDR2 YYNGEE. Trimming removed 0 bases at V and 5 bases at J, with 4 bases between. The CDR3 spells CASSVELDTQYF. CDR3 nucleotides: TGTGCCAGCAGCGTAGAACTAGATACGCAGTATTTT.

The chain has TRBV11-2 and TRBJ1-2; D gene uncertain. Germline V gene lookup returns CDR1 SGHAT and CDR2 FQNNGV. The V end lost 5 bases, the J end lost 2 bases, and 21 bases lay between the germline ends. The CDR3 is made up of 17 amino acids. This CDR3 reads CASSKIKTPDTNYGYTF. For the CDR3, the DNA is TGTGCCAGCAGCAAAATAAAGACCCCAGACACCAACTATGGCTACACCTTC.

The chain joins TRBV13 to TRBJ2-5; 7 nucleotides match TRBD1. Germline-derived CDR1 and CDR2 are PRHDT and FYEKMQ (reference sequence). The CDR3 covers 14 residues. The J segment lost 2 bases and the V segment lost 4 bases, leaving 4 bases of the junction unmatched. CDR3 nucleotide sequence: TGTGCCAGCAGCTCGACAGGGTTGCAAGAGACCCAGTACTTC. It encodes CASSSTGLQETQYF.

This clone was observed a handful of times. The V and J genes are TRBV20-1 and TRBJ2-2, with D unclear. This CDR3 is 12 amino acids long. CDR1 DFQATT and CDR2 SNEGSKA come from the germline V gene (reference sequence). The germline V and J ends were trimmed by 3 bases and 5 bases, with 7 bases remaining between them. This CDR3 reads CSASSVTGELFF. CDR3 DNA sequence: TGCAGTGCTAGTTCGGTAACCGGGGAGCTGTTTTTT.

The J gene is TRBJ1-2, the V gene TRBV5-6, with a possible D match to TRBD1 (6 bases). The CDR3 runs 13 residues. From germline, CDR1 is SGHDT and CDR2 YYEEEE. V was trimmed by 4 bases and J by 8 bases, leaving 15 bases between them. CDR3 protein: CASSPAGAQGYTF. In DNA form, the CDR3 reads TGTGCCAGCAGCCCGGCAGGGGCGCAAGGCTACACCTTC.

This CDR3 is CASSARVDSTISPLHF. CDR3 sequence (DNA): TGTGCCAGCAGCGCTAGGGTCGACAGTACAATTTCACCCCTCCACTTT. The rearrangement links TRBV9 to TRBJ1-6; D may be TRBD1 (5 bases). Germline CDR1 SGDLS, CDR2 YYNGEE. With 3 bases removed from V and 9 bases from J, the gap between germline ends came to 19 bases. This CDR3 spans 16 amino acids.

The chain carries TRBV4-1 and TRBJ1-2; D is ambiguous. CDR1 MGHRA and CDR2 YSYEKL come from the germline V gene. CDR3 length: 11 amino acids. V lost 4 bases to trimming and J lost 8 bases, with 8 bases between them. CDR3 region: CASSLRDGYTF. The CDR3 region has the DNA TGCGCCAGCAGCCTAAGAGACGGCTACACCTTC.

V gene TRBV6-5 combines with J gene TRBJ1-3, with D uncertain. V was cut by 5 bases and J by 3 bases, with 8 bases left in between. This CDR3 comprises 13 residues. Germline V gene data show CDR1 as MNHEY and CDR2 as SVGAGI. The CDR3 sequence: CASSRADGNTIYF. The CDR3 region has the DNA TGTGCCAGCAGTCGAGCCGATGGAAACACCATATATTTT.

The chain is built from TRBV5-1 and TRBJ2-1; D is perhaps TRBD1 or TRBD2 (5 bases each). V was cut by 0 bases and J by 5 bases, with 9 bases left in between. There are 14 residues in the CDR3. CDR1 SGHRS and CDR2 YFSETQ come from the germline V gene. The DNA of the CDR3 is TGCGCCAGCAGCTTGGGGGGACCTAACAATGAGCAGTTCTTC. This codes for CASSLGGPNNEQFF. Full variable domain (rest looked up from reference TRBV5-1 and TRBJ2-1): KAGVTQTPRYLIKTRGQQVTLSCSPISGHRSVSWYQQTPGQGLQFLFEYFSETQRNKGNFPGRFSGRQFSNSRSEMNVSTLELGDSALYLCASSLGGPNNEQFFGPGTRLTVL.

This chain joins TRBV3-1 (or the pseudogene TRBV3-2) and TRBJ2-5, with 8 bases identical to TRBD2. In germline, CDR1 is LGHDT, CDR2 YNNKEL (reference sequence). Unmatched junction bases numbered 9, after V lost 3 bases and J lost 3 bases. The CDR3 contains 16 residues. The CDR3 nucleotides are TGTGCCAGCAGCCATAATCGGGGGGGCCTTAAAGAGACCCAGTACTTC. Translation: CASSHNRGGLKETQYF.

This rearrangement joins TRBV28 to TRBJ1-2; D is ambiguous. CDR1 and CDR2 from the germline V gene are MDHEN and SYDVKM. Trimming removed 6 bases from V and 4 bases from J, with 6 bases in between. There are 11 residues in the CDR3. In DNA form, the CDR3 reads TGTGCCAGCAGCTCCGCCTATGGCTACACCTTC. Translating it yields CASSSAYGYTF.

The rearrangement links TRBV10-2 to TRBJ2-5, with 10 bases aligning to TRBD2. Germline trimming cut 2 bases from V and 5 bases from J; bases unmatched to any gene: 17. This CDR3 contains 19 residues. CDR1 WSHSY and CDR2 SAAADI come from the germline V gene. The CDR3 is CASSERVVSVAGGRETQYF. The CDR3 DNA is TGCGCCAGCAGTGAGCGGGTTGTATCAGTAGCGGGGGGACGGGAGACCCAGTACTTC.

The chain is built from TRBV9 and TRBJ1-5, with 7 nucleotides matching TRBD1. The CDR3 runs 15 residues. Germline CDR1 SGDLS, CDR2 YYNGEE. Trimming at V came to 3 bases and at J to 0 bases, leaving 3 bases not matched to a gene. The CDR3 sequence: CASSGQGDSNQPQHF. CDR3 DNA sequence: TGTGCCAGCAGCGGACAGGGCGATAGCAATCAGCCCCAGCATTTT.

The CDR3 nucleotides are TGTGCCAGCAGGACAGACCTACCTAACACTGAAGCTTTCTTT. Translating gives CASRTDLPNTEAFF. This chain connects TRBV27 to TRBJ1-1, with a tentative D call TRBD1 (5 bases). CDR3 length: 14 amino acids. Germline CDR1 and CDR2: MNHEY and SMNVEV (reference sequence). The V gene lost 6 bases and the J gene lost 2 bases, with 13 bases spanning the gap.

The V and J genes are TRBV25-1 and TRBJ2-3; no reliable D call. Trimming shortened V by 2 bases and J by 4 bases, and 4 bases separated the two germline ends. Germline CDR1 reads MGHDK; CDR2 reads SYGVNS. This CDR3 has 12 residues. CDR3 DNA: TGTGCCAGCAGTGAACCCCCAGATACGCAGTATTTT. As protein: CASSEPPDTQYF.

The chain combines TRBV28 with TRBJ2-7; tentative D call: TRBD2 (6 bases). The germline gives CDR1 MDHEN, CDR2 SYDVKM. The CDR3 is 17 residues long. Trimming pared 3 bases from V and 4 bases from J, leaving 22 bases between. The CDR3 DNA reads TGTGCCAGCAGTTTTAGTCTTTCGGCGGGGATATTGTACGAGCAGTACTTC. Protein: CASSFSLSAGILYEQYF.

The V gene is TRBV5-1, the J gene TRBJ2-5; maybe TRBD2 (5 bases). V lost 1 base, J lost 2 bases, and 9 bases lay in between. Germline V lookup: CDR1 SGHRS, CDR2 YFSETQ. This CDR3 spans 14 amino acids. The DNA for the CDR3 is TGCGCCAGCAGCTTGATCGGGGTACAAGAGACCCAGTACTTC. Amino acids: CASSLIGVQETQYF.

The chain employs TRBV5-4 and TRBJ2-5; D is unclear. The V end was cut by 1 base, the J end by 4 bases, with 11 bases between. Germline V gene data show CDR1 as SGHNT and CDR2 as YYREEE (reference sequence). CDR3 length: 14 amino acids. As DNA, the CDR3 is TGTGCCAGCAGCTTGCCTCGAAAAGGAGAGACCCAGTACTTC. Translated, it gives CASSLPRKGETQYF.

The chain uses TRBV7-2 and TRBJ1-1, with D unclear. This CDR3 is built from 14 residues. Deletions cut 1 base from V and 0 bases from J, with 6 bases between. The germline V gene encodes CDR1 SGHTA and CDR2 FQGNSA. DNA of the CDR3: TGTGCCAGCAGCTTAGTTGGGATGAACACTGAAGCTTTCTTT. Translated: CASSLVGMNTEAFF.

The chain links TRBV5-1 to TRBJ2-5; TRBD2 is a possible D gene (7 bases). Germline loops: CDR1 SGHRS, CDR2 YFSETQ. The V end was cut by 5 bases, the J end by 5 bases, with 13 bases between. CDR3 length equals 13 residues. The CDR3 DNA reads as TGCGCCAGCAGAACGGGGGGCGGTGAGACCCAGTACTTC. Its protein is CASRTGGGETQYF.

This chain links TRBV6-4 with TRBJ2-1, with D possibly TRBD2 on 6 matching bases. The CDR3 has 16 residues. Germline CDR1 reads MRHNA; CDR2 reads SNTAGT. Trimming stripped 3 bases from V and 6 bases from J, with 18 bases between. DNA for the CDR3: TGTGCCAGCAGTGAGAGATTCTGGGGGGAAAGCAATGAGCAGTTCTTC. It is translated as CASSERFWGESNEQFF.

The chain uses TRBV6-1 and TRBJ2-4; D not certain. The CDR3 has 13 amino acids. The V and J ends lost 0 bases and 7 bases respectively, with 7 bases between them. In germline, CDR1 is MNHNS, CDR2 SASEGT. DNA of the CDR3: TGTGCCAGCAGTGAAGCTGTTAGGAACATTCAGTACTTC. Translation: CASSEAVRNIQYF.

Only a few counts were recorded for this clone. The chain uses TRBV5-4 and TRBJ2-7; D may be TRBD1 or TRBD2 (6 bases each). V was clipped by 0 bases and J by 2 bases, with 9 bases between them. Germline-derived CDR1 and CDR2 are SGHNT and YYREEE (reference sequence). The CDR3 runs 14 residues. The CDR3 DNA follows: TGTGCCAGCAGCTTGGCGAGGGGGGCCTACGAGCAGTACTTC. This translates into CASSLARGAYEQYF.

The gene calls are TRBV6-2 or TRBV6-3 and TRBJ2-2, with TRBD2 matching over 11 bases. Germline assignment: CDR1 MNHEY and CDR2 SVGEGT. V shed 7 bases, J shed 4 bases, and the junction held 8 bases outside the gene matches. This CDR3 spans 16 amino acids. The CDR3 reads CASTHSLAGATGELFF. DNA of the CDR3: TGTGCCAGCACTCACTCACTAGCGGGGGCCACCGGGGAGCTGTTTTTT.

CDR3 loop: CASRRTGAYEQYV. The DNA for the CDR3 is TGTGCCAGCAGACGGACAGGAGCCTACGAGCAGTACGTC. The chain has TRBV12-3 or TRBV12-4 and TRBJ2-7, with 7 nucleotides matching TRBD1. The CDR3 runs 13 residues. The ends lost 6 bases at V and 2 bases at J; junction bases unmatched: 4.

V and J are TRBV5-6 and TRBJ1-6; D ambiguous. The germline V and J ends were trimmed by 4 bases and 5 bases, with 16 bases remaining between them. The CDR3 runs to 16 residues. Germline CDR1 reads SGHDT; CDR2 reads YYEEEE. CDR3: CASSMRFYSHNSPLHF. The CDR3 DNA reads as TGTGCCAGCAGCATGAGGTTTTATAGCCATAATTCACCCCTCCACTTT.

The chain links TRBV7-3 to TRBJ2-1, with D uncertain. This CDR3 contains 16 residues. Deletions cut 7 bases from V and 9 bases from J, with 25 bases between. The germline V gene has CDR1 SGHTA and CDR2 FQGTGA. The CDR3 DNA is TGTGCCAGCACCTCACACGGCTCCGGTGGCCCCACTGAGCAGTTCTTC. It encodes CASTSHGSGGPTEQFF.

This clone has a single count. The rearrangement uses TRBV21-1 and TRBJ2-1. TRBV21-1 is reported as a pseudogene. This CDR3 region has 16 residues. CDR3 loop: CASSKNHNRRYNEQFF. The CDR3 nucleotides read TGTGCCAGCAGCAAAAACCATAATCGCCGATACAATGAGCAGTTCTTC.

The chain carries TRBV9 and TRBJ1-5; perhaps TRBD1 as D (5 bases). With 0 bases removed from V and 1 base from J, the gap between germline ends came to 20 bases. Germline V lookup: CDR1 SGDLS, CDR2 YYNGEE. CDR3 size: 19 residues. The CDR3 nucleotides are TGTGCCAGCAGCGTAGAATGTAAAGTGGGGGACGGAAGCAATCAGCCCCAGCATTTT. Its translation: CASSVECKVGDGSNQPQHF. The whole variable domain, remainder taken from reference TRBV9 and TRBJ1-5, is DSGVTQTPKHLITATGQRVTLRCSPRSGDLSVYWYQQSLDQGLQFLIQYYNGEERAKGNILERFSAQQFPDLHSELNLSSLELGDSALYFCASSVECKVGDGSNQPQHFGDGTRLSIL.